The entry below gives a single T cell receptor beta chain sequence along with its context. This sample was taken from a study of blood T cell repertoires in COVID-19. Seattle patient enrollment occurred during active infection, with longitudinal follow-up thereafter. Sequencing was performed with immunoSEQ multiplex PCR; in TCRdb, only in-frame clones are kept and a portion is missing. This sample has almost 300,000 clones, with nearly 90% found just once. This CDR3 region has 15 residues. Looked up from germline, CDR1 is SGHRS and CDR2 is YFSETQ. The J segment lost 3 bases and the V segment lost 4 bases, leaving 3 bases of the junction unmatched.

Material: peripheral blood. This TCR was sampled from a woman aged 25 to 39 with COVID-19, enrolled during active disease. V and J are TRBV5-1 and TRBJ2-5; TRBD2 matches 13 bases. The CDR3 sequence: CASSPGLAGEETQYF. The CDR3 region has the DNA TGCGCCAGCAGCCCTGGACTAGCGGGGGAAGAGACCCAGTACTTC.